The 18 T cell receptor beta chains below all came from one sample that was sequenced in a study of human T cells and chemical hapten exposure. TCRdb called the 5' RACE reads again in MiXCR, with one record for every CDR3 protein. Altogether under 150,000 distinct CDR3 sequences are present, approximately 20% being singletons, with the ten largest covering approximately 3%. The study extracted total RNA from unfractionated whole blood. All receptors come from a human donor in good health.

J is TRBJ1-2 and V is TRBV7-2, with TRBD1 as a possible D gene (5 bases). Per germline, CDR1 SGHTA and CDR2 FQGNSA. There are 13 residues in the CDR3. Trimming removed 4 bases from V and 3 bases from J, with 9 bases in between. This chain's CDR3 is CASSSRQHYGYTF. The CDR3 DNA follows: TGTGCCAGCAGCTCCCGACAGCACTATGGCTACACCTTC. The complete variable domain, with remaining parts taken from reference TRBV7-2 and TRBJ1-2, reads GAGVSQSPSNKVTEKGKDVELRCDPISGHTALYWYRQSLGQGLEFLIYFQGNSAPDKSGLPSDRFSAERTGGSVSTLTIQRTQQEDSAVYLCASSSRQHYGYTFGSGTRLTVV.

This clonotype has only one observation. The chain combines TRBV6-5 with TRBJ2-7; TRBD1 might be the D (6 bases). The CDR3 is 13 amino acids. Germline CDR1 reads MNHEY; CDR2 reads SVGAGI. With 6 bases removed from V and 5 bases from J, the gap between germline ends came to 14 bases. The CDR3 loop is CASSRTGINEQYF. CDR3 nucleotide sequence: TGTGCCAGCAGCCGTACAGGGATCAACGAGCAGTACTTC.

This clonotype showed up just a few times. The chain employs TRBV4-1 and TRBJ2-3, with D tentatively TRBD2 (5 bases). The germline CDR1 and CDR2 sequences are MGHRA and YSYEKL. The CDR3 covers 16 residues. Trimming shortened V by 0 bases and J by 8 bases, and 18 bases separated the two germline ends. The CDR3 sequence is CASSQDRDRVPGTQYF. The DNA for the CDR3 is TGCGCCAGCAGCCAAGATCGGGATAGGGTCCCCGGTACGCAGTATTTT.

The chain joins TRBV3-1 to TRBJ2-3; the D is unclear. The V end was cut by 1 base, the J end by 10 bases, with 12 bases between. The CDR3 runs to 13 residues. CDR1 and CDR2 (germline): LGHDT, YNNKEL (reference sequence). This chain's CDR3 is CASSQVEFSSQYF. CDR3 sequence (DNA): TGTGCCAGCAGCCAAGTAGAGTTCTCTTCGCAGTATTTT.

The chain is built from TRBV29-1 and TRBJ1-5; 9 bases line up with TRBD1. V was pared by 7 bases and J by 7 bases, with 8 bases of the junction left unmatched. This CDR3 comprises 13 residues. CDR1 is SQVTM and CDR2 is ANQGSEA in the germline V gene. Here the CDR3 reads CSASPGTGQPQHF. DNA for the CDR3: TGCAGCGCAAGTCCCGGGACAGGGCAGCCCCAGCATTTT.

The chain combines TRBV21-1 with TRBJ1-6; TRBD1, the D gene given by the table, was not confirmed from the DNA. TRBV21-1 is classified as a pseudogene. The CDR3 covers 20 residues. The CDR3 DNA reads as TGTGCCAGCAGCTTTCGTTTGACAGGGGCCAAAATCTCCTATAATTCACCACTCCACTTT. It specifies CASSFRLTGAKISYNSPLHF.

This clonotype was seen a handful of times. The rearrangement uses TRBV6-5 and TRBJ1-1, with unresolved D. Germline V CDR1 and CDR2: MNHEY, SVGAGI. V was clipped by 2 bases and J by 8 bases, with 12 bases between them. CDR3 length: 13 amino acids. CDR3 in DNA: TGTGCCAGCAGTTACGGGCACCTAGACGAAGCTTTCTTT. As protein: CASSYGHLDEAFF.

The chain links TRBV5-5 to TRBJ1-1; perhaps TRBD1 as D (6 bases). Germline lookup yields CDR1 SGHKS and CDR2 YYEKEE (reference sequence). The CDR3 sequence is 15 residues long. Trimming removed 3 bases at V and 1 base at J, with 13 bases between. In DNA form, the CDR3 reads TGTGCCAGCAGCTCCGCTGGACAGAGGAACACTGAAGCTTTCTTT. It specifies CASSSAGQRNTEAFF.

The chain uses TRBV27 and TRBJ1-5, with 7 bases aligning to TRBD1. V lost 5 bases to trimming and J lost 4 bases; unmatched junction nucleotides: 8. Looked up from germline, CDR1 is MNHEY and CDR2 is SMNVEV (reference sequence). The CDR3 runs to 15 residues. CDR3 sequence: CASSPGQLGNQPQHF. CDR3 nucleotides: TGTGCCAGCAGTCCGGGACAGCTGGGAAATCAGCCCCAGCATTTT.

This clonotype was observed a single time. A junction end diverges from the germline sequence, so it may reflect a read error. The V call is TRBV28, the J call TRBJ2-7; a possible D gene is TRBD1 (5 bases). The CDR3 totals 12 residues. Germline CDR1 MDHEN, CDR2 SYDVKM. In DNA, the CDR3 is TGCCCCGCCCGGCCGCAGGGTCAGGGGCAGTACTTC. Amino acid sequence: CPARPQGQGQYF.

This clonotype was detected only once. The rearrangement uses TRBV7-8 and TRBJ1-5; maybe TRBD1 (5 bases). The CDR3 is made up of 18 amino acids. V lost 1 base to trimming and J lost 2 bases, with 18 bases between them. Looked up from germline, CDR1 is SGHVS and CDR2 is FQNEAQ. The CDR3 reads CASSLEGQGGDGNQPQHF. DNA for the CDR3: TGTGCCAGCAGCTTAGAAGGGCAGGGAGGGGACGGCAATCAGCCCCAGCATTTT.

This chain uses TRBV10-3 with TRBJ2-1; TRBD1 agrees at 9 bases. Germline V gene data show CDR1 as ENHRY and CDR2 as SYGVKD. The CDR3 has 16 amino acids. V gave up 3 bases and J gave up 3 bases; unmatched junction bases: 6. CDR3 DNA sequence: TGTGCCATCAGTGAAAGTCTGGGACAGGGCTACAATGAGCAGTTCTTC. Its protein product is CAISESLGQGYNEQFF.

This clonotype turned up a few times. CDR3 DNA: TGTGCCAGCAGTCCCCTCCTCCAGCGGGAGGGCCCACCGAACACCGGGGAGCTGTTTTTT. Its translation: CASSPLLQREGPPNTGELFF. The V and J genes are TRBV27 and TRBJ2-2, with 10 bases aligning to TRBD2. This CDR3 region has 20 residues. Germline V CDR1 and CDR2: MNHEY, SMNVEV (reference sequence). Trimming took 5 bases from V and 0 from J; bases not matched to a gene: 15.

The chain has TRBV4-1 and TRBJ1-2; 7 positions agree with TRBD1. The trim removed 3 bases at V and 4 bases at J, leaving 8 bases unmatched. CDR3 length equals 15 residues. Germline lookup yields CDR1 MGHRA and CDR2 YSYEKL. The CDR3 protein is CASSHVEGATYGYTF. The CDR3 DNA is TGCGCCAGCAGCCACGTCGAGGGGGCCACCTATGGCTACACCTTC.

This clonotype was seen a handful of times. This sequence joins TRBV5-1 and TRBJ2-5, with D unresolved. V lost 2 bases to trimming and J lost 0 bases, with 11 bases between them. The CDR3 has 15 amino acids. Per the germline V gene, CDR1 is SGHRS and CDR2 is YFSETQ. The CDR3 sequence is CASSFTPTNQETQYF. CDR3 nucleotide sequence: TGCGCCAGCAGCTTCACCCCAACAAACCAAGAGACCCAGTACTTC.

The chain joins TRBV27 to TRBJ2-7; tentative D call: TRBD1 (5 bases). Germline V CDR1 and CDR2: MNHEY, SMNVEV (reference sequence). Trimming stripped 6 bases from V and 1 base from J, with 16 bases between. This CDR3 has 15 residues. The CDR3 sequence: CASSRRLDRSYEQYF. Written as DNA, the CDR3 is TGTGCCAGCAGCCGCAGGCTTGACAGATCCTACGAGCAGTACTTC.

This clonotype was counted only a few times. V is TRBV18 and J is TRBJ1-4; D is perhaps TRBD1 (5 bases). Germline V gene data show CDR1 as KGHSH and CDR2 as LQKENI. This CDR3 is 17 amino acids long. Trimming removed 3 bases from V and 0 bases from J, with 14 bases in between. The CDR3 loop is CASSPARQGPTNEKLFF. The CDR3 DNA reads as TGTGCCAGCTCACCTGCACGCCAGGGACCAACTAATGAAAAACTGTTTTTT.

The V gene is TRBV5-1, the J gene TRBJ2-1; TRBD2 matches 9 bases. The CDR3 contains 15 residues. CDR1 and CDR2 (germline): SGHRS, YFSETQ. V lost 6 bases, J lost 2 bases, and 6 bases stayed unmatched. The CDR3 nucleotides read TGCGCCAGCACCTTCATAGCGGGAGCCTACAATGAGCAGTTCTTC. It encodes CASTFIAGAYNEQFF.